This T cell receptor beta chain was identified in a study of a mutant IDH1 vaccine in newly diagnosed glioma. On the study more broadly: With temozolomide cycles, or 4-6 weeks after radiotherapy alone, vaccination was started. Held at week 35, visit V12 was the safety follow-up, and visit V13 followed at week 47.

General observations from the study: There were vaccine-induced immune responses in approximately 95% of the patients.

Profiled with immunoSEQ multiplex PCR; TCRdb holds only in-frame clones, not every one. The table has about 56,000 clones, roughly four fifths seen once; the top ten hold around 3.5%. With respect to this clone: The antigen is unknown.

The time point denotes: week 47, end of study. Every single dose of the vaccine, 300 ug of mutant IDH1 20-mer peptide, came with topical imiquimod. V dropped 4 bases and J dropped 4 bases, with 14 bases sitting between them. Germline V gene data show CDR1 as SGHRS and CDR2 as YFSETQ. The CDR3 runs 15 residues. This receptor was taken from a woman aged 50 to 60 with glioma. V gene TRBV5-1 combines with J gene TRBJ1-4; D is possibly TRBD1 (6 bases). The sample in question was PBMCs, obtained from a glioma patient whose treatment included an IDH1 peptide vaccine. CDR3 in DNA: TGCGCCAGCAGCACGGGGACAACCGTTAATGAAAAACTGTTTTTT. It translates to CASSTGTTVNEKLFF. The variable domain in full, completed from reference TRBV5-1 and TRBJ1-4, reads KAGVTQTPRYLIKTRGQQVTLSCSPISGHRSVSWYQQTPGQGLQFLFEYFSETQRNKGNFPGRFSGRQFSNSRSEMNVSTLELGDSALYLCASSTGTTVNEKLFFGSGTQLSVL.